The 15 T cell receptor beta chains below were found in one sample sequenced in a study of blood T cells in healthy people across ages (dated by TCRdb to the mid-2010s). Library creation used 5' RACE. The sequencing machine was an Illumina HiSeq 2500. The second PCR ran for about 7 to 11 cycles and used a J-beta primer mix along with a sample-barcoded 5' primer. The raw public reads went through TCRdb reprocessing: fastp at Q25, MiXCR clone calling, in-frame beta chains kept. Merged by CDR3 protein, the rows form single entries marked with the most common genes and DNA. In this sample the table shows fewer than 950,000 distinct CDR3 sequences, under 40% of which occur a single time. Roughly 13% of the sample is taken by the ten largest. The sample was blood. These receptors came from a man younger than 35 in good health.

V is TRBV10-3 and J is TRBJ1-2; 7 bases fit TRBD1. In germline, CDR1 is ENHRY, CDR2 SYGVKD. There are 16 residues in the CDR3. The J segment lost 5 bases and the V segment lost 0 bases, leaving 9 bases of the junction unmatched. The CDR3 nucleotides are TGTGCCATCAGTGAGTCCCCCGGGACAGTATTATATGGCTACACCTTC. Protein product: CAISESPGTVLYGYTF.

The rearrangement uses TRBV12-3 or TRBV12-4 and TRBJ2-2; D gene uncertain. The CDR3 consists of 13 residues. Trimming cost V 5 bases and J 8 bases, with 12 bases left between them. The DNA of the CDR3 is TGTGCCAGCAGTCAAGACCCGCGAGGGGAGCTGTTTTTT. It is translated as CASSQDPRGELFF.

This clonotype was observed many times. The rearrangement uses TRBV9 and TRBJ1-5, with 10 bases identical to TRBD1. CDR3 length: 14 residues. The germline V gene has CDR1 SGDLS and CDR2 YYNGEE. The J segment lost 7 bases and the V segment lost 4 bases, leaving 5 bases of the junction unmatched. This CDR3 reads CASSPGQGDQPQHF. The CDR3 bases are TGTGCCAGCAGCCCAGGACAGGGGGACCAGCCCCAGCATTTT.

With regard to this clonotype: A read error is possible here, since a much larger clone lies one base away. The chain couples TRBV20-1 to TRBJ1-1, with a possible D match to TRBD1 (5 bases). CDR3 length: 12 residues. Per the germline V gene, CDR1 is DFQATT and CDR2 is SNEGSKA (reference sequence). The CDR3 region has the DNA TGCAGTGCTAGTCGGCAGGACACTGAAGTTTTCTTT. The encoded protein is CSASRQDTEVFF.

This clonotype was detected ten times or more. V usage is TRBV20-1 and J usage is TRBJ1-5, with D tentatively TRBD1 (5 bases). With 3 bases removed from V and 9 bases from J, the gap between germline ends came to 12 bases. Germline V gene lookup returns CDR1 DFQATT and CDR2 SNEGSKA (reference sequence). There are 12 residues in the CDR3. CDR3 coding DNA: TGCAGTGCTAGGGGGCAGGGTTCGCCCCAGCATTTT. Encoded protein: CSARGQGSPQHF.

About this clonotype itself: Just one base apart from a much larger clone, this may be a read error. The rearrangement uses TRBV20-1 and TRBJ1-2; weak D call: TRBD1 (5 bases). There are 12 residues in the CDR3. Per germline, CDR1 DFQATT and CDR2 SNEGSKA (reference sequence). With 1 base removed from V and 4 bases from J, the gap between germline ends came to 7 bases. The CDR3 nucleotides read TGCAGTGCTAGAGGACAGATCTATGGCTACACCTTC. This translates into CSARGQIYGYTF.

There are a few counts of this clonotype. The V and J genes are TRBV20-1 and TRBJ2-1, with 14 bases that match TRBD2. J was trimmed by 4 bases and V by 3 bases; bases with no gene match: 11. This CDR3 region has 18 residues. Per the germline V gene, CDR1 is DFQATT and CDR2 is SNEGSKA (reference sequence). CDR3 in DNA: TGCAGTGCTAGTGACACCCCGACTAGCGGGGGGGTGTACAATGAGCAGTTCTTC. It encodes CSASDTPTSGGVYNEQFF.

The V call is TRBV20-1, the J call TRBJ2-4; 11 nucleotides line up with TRBD1. Per the germline V gene, CDR1 is DFQATT and CDR2 is SNEGSKA (reference sequence). V dropped 6 bases and J dropped 8; count of bases not matched to a gene: 12. This CDR3 comprises 15 residues. This CDR3 reads CSAPRTGGPGDIQYF. CDR3 coding DNA: TGCAGTGCCCCCCGGACAGGGGGCCCCGGAGACATTCAGTACTTC.

The rearrangement uses TRBV7-2 and TRBJ2-3; 11 bases map to TRBD2. The CDR3 has 15 residues. The V and J ends lost 7 bases and 6 bases, in that order; junction bases with no gene match: 9. Per the germline V gene, CDR1 is SGHTA and CDR2 is FQGNSA. CDR3 protein: CASILSGGASDTQYF. CDR3 sequence (DNA): TGTGCCAGCATCCTTAGCGGGGGGGCCAGTGATACGCAGTATTTT.

This clonotype came up a few times. This sequence joins TRBV14 and TRBJ2-3; tentatively, D is TRBD1 or TRBD2 (6 bases each). The CDR3 totals 15 residues. CDR1 is SGHDN, CDR2 FVKESK, per germline. V was pared by 2 bases and J by 2 bases, with 11 bases between. The CDR3: CASSQTGRYTDTQYF. Here the CDR3 DNA reads TGTGCCAGCAGCCAAACAGGGAGGTACACAGATACGCAGTATTTT.

The chain combines TRBV20-1 with TRBJ2-1, with TRBD2 matching 15 bases. The trim removed 5 bases at V and 0 bases at J, leaving 5 bases unmatched. This CDR3 has 17 amino acids. Per germline, CDR1 DFQATT and CDR2 SNEGSKA (reference sequence). The CDR3 here is CSAEGLAGGLSYNEQFF. The CDR3 DNA reads TGCAGTGCTGAGGGACTAGCGGGGGGCCTCTCCTACAATGAGCAGTTCTTC.

This chain joins TRBV29-1 and TRBJ2-3; 8 nucleotides align to TRBD1. The CDR3 spans 15 residues. V lost 6 bases, J lost 8 bases, and 16 bases stayed unmatched. CDR1 SQVTM and CDR2 ANQGSEA come from the germline V gene. The CDR3 sequence: CSVTGRSGGIATQYF. The CDR3 DNA reads as TGCAGCGTCACTGGTCGATCAGGGGGCATAGCTACGCAGTATTTT.

Ten or more counts support this clonotype. The gene calls are TRBV5-1 and TRBJ1-5; 10 bases map to TRBD1. The CDR3 spans 14 residues. Germline CDR1 SGHRS, CDR2 YFSETQ. V shed 3 bases, J shed 5 bases, and the junction held 2 bases outside the gene matches. CDR3: CASSSGQGDQPQHF. DNA for the CDR3: TGCGCCAGCAGCTCCGGACAGGGGGATCAGCCCCAGCATTTT.

The chain recombines TRBV5-1 with TRBJ2-7, with no clear D. This CDR3 has 15 residues. CDR1 and CDR2 (germline): SGHRS, YFSETQ. Trimming shortened V by 4 bases and J by 2 bases, and 16 bases separated the two germline ends. In DNA, the CDR3 is TGCGCCAGCAGCGCATGGAACAATCCCCCCTACGAGCAGTACTTC. This codes for CASSAWNNPPYEQYF.

Comment on this clonotype: Since a much larger clone is just one base distant, this may be a read error. V is TRBV4-1 and J is TRBJ2-1; no reliable D call. The ends were cut back, 0 bases at V and 2 bases at J, with 5 bases in the middle. The germline gives CDR1 MGHRA, CDR2 YSYEKL. The CDR3 totals 14 residues. In DNA form, the CDR3 reads TGCGCCAGCAGCCAAGATATCGCCTACAATGAGCAGTTCTTC. It codes for CASSQDIAYNEQFF.